This T cell receptor (beta chain) was recorded in a study of shared clonotypes between healthy human individuals. About the study: Per donor, three plates held CD4 naive cells, three held CD4 memory, two held CD8 naive and one held CD8 memory.

CDR3 size: 14 residues. Germline V gene sequence: CDR1 GTSNPN, CDR2 SVGIG (reference sequence). CD45RO-negative, CCR7-positively selected cells formed the naive CD8 fraction, excluding terminally differentiated effector memory CD45RA+ cells. Profiled with immunoSEQ multiplex PCR; TCRdb holds only in-frame clones, not every one. The table has 800,000 or so clones, 95% to 97% seen once; the top ten hold about 0.21%. This chain joins TRBV30 and TRBJ2-4, with D perhaps given as TRBD1 or TRBD2 (5 bases each). The source material was naive CD8+ T cells sorted from blood. The clonotype was recovered from a man aged 25-40 years in good health. The CDR3 reads CAWEGELAKNIQYF. The CDR3 nucleotides read TGTGCATGGGAAGGGGAGCTAGCCAAAAACATTCAGTACTTC. The full variable domain, rest sourced from reference TRBV30 and TRBJ2-4, is SQTIHQWPATLVQPVGSPLSLECTVEGTSNPNLYWYRQAAGRGLQLLFYSVGIGQISSEVPQNLSASRPQDRQFILSSKKLLLSDSGFYLCAWEGELAKNIQYFGAGTRLSVL.